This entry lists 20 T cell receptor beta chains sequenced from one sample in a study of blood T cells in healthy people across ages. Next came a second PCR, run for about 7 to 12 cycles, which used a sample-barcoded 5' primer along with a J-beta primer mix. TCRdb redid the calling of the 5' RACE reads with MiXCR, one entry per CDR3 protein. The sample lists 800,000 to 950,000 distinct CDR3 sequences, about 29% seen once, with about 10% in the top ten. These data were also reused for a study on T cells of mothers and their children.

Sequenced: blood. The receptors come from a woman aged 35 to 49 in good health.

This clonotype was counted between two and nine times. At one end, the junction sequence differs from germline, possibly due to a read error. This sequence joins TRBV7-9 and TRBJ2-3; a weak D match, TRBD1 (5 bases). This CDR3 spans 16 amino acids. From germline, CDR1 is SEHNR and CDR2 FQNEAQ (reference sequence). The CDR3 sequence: CTSSLDQGSSTDTQYF. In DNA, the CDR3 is TGTACCAGCAGCCTAGACCAGGGCTCTAGCACAGATACGCAGTATTTT.

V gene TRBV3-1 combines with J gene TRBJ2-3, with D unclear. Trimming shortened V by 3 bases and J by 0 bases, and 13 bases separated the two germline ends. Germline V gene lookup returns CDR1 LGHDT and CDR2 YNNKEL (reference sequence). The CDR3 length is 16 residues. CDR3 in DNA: TGTGCCAGCAGCCAGGTCAGTCAAGCTAGCACAGATACGCAGTATTTT. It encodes CASSQVSQASTDTQYF.

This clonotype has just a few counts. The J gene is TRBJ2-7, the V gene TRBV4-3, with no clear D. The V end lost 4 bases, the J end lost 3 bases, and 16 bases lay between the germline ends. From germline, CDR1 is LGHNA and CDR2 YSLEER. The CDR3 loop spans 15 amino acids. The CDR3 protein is CASSPFFLWFYEQYF. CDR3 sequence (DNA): TGCGCCAGCAGCCCCTTTTTCTTGTGGTTCTACGAGCAGTACTTC.

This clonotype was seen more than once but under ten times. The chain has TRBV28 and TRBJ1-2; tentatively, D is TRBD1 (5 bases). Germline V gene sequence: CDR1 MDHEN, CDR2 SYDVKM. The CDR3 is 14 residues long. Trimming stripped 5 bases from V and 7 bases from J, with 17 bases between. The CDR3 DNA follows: TGTGCCAGCAGTCCGCTGGACATTCCCGGTGGCTACACCTTC. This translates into CASSPLDIPGGYTF.

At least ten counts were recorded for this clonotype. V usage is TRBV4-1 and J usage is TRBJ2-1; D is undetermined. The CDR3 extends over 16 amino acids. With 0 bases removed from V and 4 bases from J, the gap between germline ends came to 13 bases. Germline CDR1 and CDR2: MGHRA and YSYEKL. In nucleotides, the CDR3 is TGCGCCAGCAGCCAAGATCTTTCCGGGCAGTACAATGAGCAGTTCTTC. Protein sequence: CASSQDLSGQYNEQFF.

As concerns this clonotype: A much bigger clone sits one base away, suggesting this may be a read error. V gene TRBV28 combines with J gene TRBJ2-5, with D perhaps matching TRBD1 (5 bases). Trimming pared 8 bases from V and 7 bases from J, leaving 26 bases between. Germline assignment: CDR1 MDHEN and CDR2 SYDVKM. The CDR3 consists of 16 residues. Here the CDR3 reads CASGPNGAGHLGTQYF. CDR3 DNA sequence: TGTGCCAGCGGACCCAATGGGGCAGGGCATTTGGGGACCCAGTACTTC.

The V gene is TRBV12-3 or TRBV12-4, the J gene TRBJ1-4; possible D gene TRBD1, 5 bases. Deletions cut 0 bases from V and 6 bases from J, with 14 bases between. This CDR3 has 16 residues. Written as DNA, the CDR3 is TGTGCCAGCAGTTTAGCGCTGGGGGTGGGGGATGAAAAACTGTTTTTT. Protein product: CASSLALGVGDEKLFF.

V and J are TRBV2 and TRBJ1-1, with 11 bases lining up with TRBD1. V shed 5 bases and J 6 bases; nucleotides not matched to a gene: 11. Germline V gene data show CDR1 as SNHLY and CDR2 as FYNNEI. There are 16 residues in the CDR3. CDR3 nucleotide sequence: TGTGCCAGCAGTTCCGGGACAGGGGGTCGAATGGCTGAAGCTTTCTTT. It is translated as CASSSGTGGRMAEAFF.

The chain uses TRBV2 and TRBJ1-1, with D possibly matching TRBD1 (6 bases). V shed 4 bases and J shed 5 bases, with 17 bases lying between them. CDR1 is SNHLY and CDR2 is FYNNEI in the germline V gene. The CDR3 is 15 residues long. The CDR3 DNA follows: TGTGCCAGCAGTGGGTTGGGGGGCCCGAATACTGAAGCTTTCTTT. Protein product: CASSGLGGPNTEAFF.

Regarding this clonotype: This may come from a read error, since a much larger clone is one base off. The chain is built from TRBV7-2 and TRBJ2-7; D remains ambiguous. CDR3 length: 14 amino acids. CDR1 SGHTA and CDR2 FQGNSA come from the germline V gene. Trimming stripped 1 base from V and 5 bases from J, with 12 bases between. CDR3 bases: TGTGCCAGCAGCTTAGGCCCCCAATCCAACGAGCAGTACTTC. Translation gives CASSLGPQSNEQYF. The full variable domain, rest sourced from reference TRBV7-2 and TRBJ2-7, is GAGVSQSPSNKVTEKGKDVELRCDPISGHTALYWYRQSLGQGLEFLIYFQGNSAPDKSGLPSDRFSAERTGGSVSTLTIQRTQQEDSAVYLCASSLGPQSNEQYFGPGTRLTVT.

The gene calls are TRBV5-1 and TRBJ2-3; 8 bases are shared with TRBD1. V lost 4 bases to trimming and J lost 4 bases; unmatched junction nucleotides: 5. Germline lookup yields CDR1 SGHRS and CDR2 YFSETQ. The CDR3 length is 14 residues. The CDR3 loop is CASSRTGLPDTQYF. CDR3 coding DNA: TGCGCCAGCAGCAGGACAGGGCTGCCAGATACGCAGTATTTT.

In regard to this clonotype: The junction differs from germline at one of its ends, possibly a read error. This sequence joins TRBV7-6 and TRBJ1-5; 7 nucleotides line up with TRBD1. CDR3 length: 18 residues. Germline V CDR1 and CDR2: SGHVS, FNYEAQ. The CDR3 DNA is TGTGCCAGCAGCGTAGCTAGGGGGACAGACCCCAACAATCAGCCCCAGCATTTT. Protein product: CASSVARGTDPNNQPQHF.

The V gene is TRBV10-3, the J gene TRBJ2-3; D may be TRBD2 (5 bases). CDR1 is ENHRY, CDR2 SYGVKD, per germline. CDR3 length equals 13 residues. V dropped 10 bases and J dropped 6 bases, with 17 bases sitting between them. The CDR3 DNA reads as TGTGCCACGAGGGCCCCTGTAATGGATACGCAGTATTTT. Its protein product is CATRAPVMDTQYF.

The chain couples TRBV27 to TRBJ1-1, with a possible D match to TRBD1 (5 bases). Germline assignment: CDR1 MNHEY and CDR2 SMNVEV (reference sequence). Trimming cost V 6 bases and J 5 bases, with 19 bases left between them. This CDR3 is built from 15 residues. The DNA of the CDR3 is TGTGCCAGCAGGGAGATAAGGGGCGCGGATACTGAAGCTTTCTTT. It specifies CASREIRGADTEAFF.

The CDR3 protein is CASSSRAPDSTYEQYF. The CDR3 DNA sequence: TGTGCCAGCAGTTCCCGGGCACCTGACAGCACCTACGAGCAGTACTTC. This chain joins TRBV28 and TRBJ2-7, with D perhaps matching TRBD1 (5 bases). Germline CDR1 reads MDHEN; CDR2 reads SYDVKM. V gave up 4 bases and J gave up 2 bases, with 18 bases separating them. The CDR3 extends over 16 amino acids.

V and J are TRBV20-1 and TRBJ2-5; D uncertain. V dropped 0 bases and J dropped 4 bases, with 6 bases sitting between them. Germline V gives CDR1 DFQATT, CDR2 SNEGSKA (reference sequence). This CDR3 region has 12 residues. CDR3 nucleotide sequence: TGCAGTGCTAGAGATGGGCTAGAGACCCAGTACTTC. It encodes CSARDGLETQYF.

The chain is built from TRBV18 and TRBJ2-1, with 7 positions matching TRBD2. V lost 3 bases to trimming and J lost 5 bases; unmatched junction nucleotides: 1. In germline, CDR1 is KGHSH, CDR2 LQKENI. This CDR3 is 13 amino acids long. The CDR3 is CASSPGLHNEQFF. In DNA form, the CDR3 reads TGTGCCAGCTCACCGGGACTACACAATGAGCAGTTCTTC.

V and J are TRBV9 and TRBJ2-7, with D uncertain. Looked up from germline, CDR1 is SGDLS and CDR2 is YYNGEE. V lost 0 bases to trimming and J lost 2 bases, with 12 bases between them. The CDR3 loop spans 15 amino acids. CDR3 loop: CASSVEVGWAYEQYF. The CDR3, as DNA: TGTGCCAGCAGCGTAGAAGTAGGGTGGGCCTACGAGCAGTACTTC.

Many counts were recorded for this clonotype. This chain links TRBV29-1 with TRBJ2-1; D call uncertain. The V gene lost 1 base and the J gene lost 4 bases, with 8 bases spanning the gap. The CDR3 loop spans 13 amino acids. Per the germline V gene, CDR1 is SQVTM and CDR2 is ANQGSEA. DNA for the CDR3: TGCAGCGTTGAAGTCCGAGCGTACAATGAGCAGTTCTTC. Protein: CSVEVRAYNEQFF.

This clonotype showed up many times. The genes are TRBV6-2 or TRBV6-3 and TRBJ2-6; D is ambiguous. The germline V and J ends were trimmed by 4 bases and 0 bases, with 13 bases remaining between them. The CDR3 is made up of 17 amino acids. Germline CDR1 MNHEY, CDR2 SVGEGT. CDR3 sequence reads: CASSSSTYVSGANVLTF. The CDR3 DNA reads TGTGCCAGCAGTTCCTCGACGTACGTCTCTGGGGCCAACGTCCTGACTTTC.